Following are 32 T cell receptor beta chains from one sample sequenced in a study of tumor-infiltrating lymphocytes in localized non-small cell lung cancer. Clones were sequenced by immunoSEQ multiplex PCR, and TCRdb holds only the in-frame ones, with some missing. The table has approximately 13,000 clones, 79% seen once. Sequenced sample: lung tumor tissue. These receptors originate from a human donor with non-small cell lung cancer.

This rearrangement joins TRBV2 to TRBJ2-7, with D unclear. The germline CDR1 and CDR2 sequences are SNHLY and FYNNEI. Trimming shortened V by 4 bases and J by 0 bases, and 1 base separated the two germline ends. The CDR3 extends over 11 amino acids. The CDR3 nucleotides are TGTGCCAGCAGTGCCTCCTACGAGCAGTACTTC. Translating it yields CASSASYEQYF.

This clone was detected a few times. The rearrangement uses TRBV5-1 and TRBJ2-5, with 8 bases aligning to TRBD1. CDR3 length: 13 amino acids. V was clipped by 5 bases and J by 4 bases; unmatched bases: 4. Germline V CDR1 and CDR2: SGHRS, YFSETQ. The CDR3, as DNA: TGCGCCAGCAGACTCCAGGGGGCAGAGACCCAGTACTTC. It yields the protein CASRLQGAETQYF.

The chain combines TRBV11-2 with TRBJ1-5, with 7 nucleotides matching TRBD1. This CDR3 spans 14 amino acids. Germline loops: CDR1 SGHAT, CDR2 FQNNGV. The junction had 6 bases not matched to a gene; V was cut back by 5 bases and J by 5 bases. Written as DNA, the CDR3 is TGTGCCAGCAGCGGTACAGGGGAGGATCAGCCCCAGCATTTT. Encoded protein: CASSGTGEDQPQHF.

The V gene is TRBV4-2, the J gene TRBJ2-7; no clear D gene. This CDR3 contains 15 residues. Trimming shortened V by 3 bases and J by 4 bases, and 16 bases separated the two germline ends. From germline, CDR1 is LGHNA and CDR2 YNFKEQ. This chain's CDR3 is CASSQGGLPGYEQYF. In nucleotides, the CDR3 is TGTGCCAGCAGCCAGGGTGGGCTTCCGGGTTACGAGCAGTACTTC.

The chain employs TRBV20-1 and TRBJ1-1, with D perhaps TRBD1 (6 bases). Germline lookup yields CDR1 DFQATT and CDR2 SNEGSKA (reference sequence). Trimming took 8 bases from V and 8 from J, leaving 15 bases between them. The CDR3 spans 11 residues. The CDR3 reads CSTGTVREAFF. The CDR3 nucleotides are TGCAGTACAGGGACGGTTAGGGAAGCTTTCTTT.

The genes are TRBV9 and TRBJ1-3; D ambiguous. The V gene's germline CDR1 is SGDLS and CDR2 YYNGEE. Trimming pared 1 base from V and 6 bases from J, leaving 14 bases between. The CDR3 has 15 residues. In DNA, the CDR3 is TGTGCCAGCAGCGTAACTCCGGGCCTCCAAAACACCATATATTTT. The encoded protein is CASSVTPGLQNTIYF.

The chain is built from TRBV7-9 and TRBJ1-2; TRBD1 might be the D (6 bases). The V gene's germline CDR1 is SEHNR and CDR2 FQNEAQ (reference sequence). Deletions cut 4 bases from V and 8 bases from J, with 17 bases between. The CDR3 loop spans 14 amino acids. For the CDR3, the DNA is TGTGCCAGCAGCTCAATGGACAGTGGTGACGGCTACACCTTC. Its translation: CASSSMDSGDGYTF.

This clone was found a few times. This chain connects TRBV5-4 to TRBJ1-1, with D possibly TRBD1 on 5 matching bases. Germline CDR1 SGHNT, CDR2 YYREEE (reference sequence). The V gene lost 4 bases and the J gene lost 3 bases, with 16 bases spanning the gap. The CDR3 loop spans 15 amino acids. CDR3 sequence reads: CASSRRRSGDTEAFF. The CDR3 region has the DNA TGTGCCAGCAGCCGTCGACGATCGGGGGACACTGAAGCTTTCTTT.

This chain joins TRBV18 and TRBJ2-3; D unclear. The CDR3 contains 14 residues. V lost 6 bases, J lost 2 bases, and 12 bases lay in between. Germline lookup yields CDR1 KGHSH and CDR2 LQKENI. The CDR3 DNA reads TGTGCCAGCTCCCGACCCGGGTTCACAGATACGCAGTATTTT. It yields the protein CASSRPGFTDTQYF.

The chain employs TRBV7-9 and TRBJ1-5, with 10 bases matching TRBD1. CDR3 length: 15 amino acids. Trimming cost V 4 bases and J 7 bases; bases outside gene matches: 7. Germline assignment: CDR1 SEHNR and CDR2 FQNEAQ (reference sequence). The CDR3 sequence: CASSSGTGVNQPQHF. The CDR3 nucleotides are TGTGCCAGCAGCTCCGGGACAGGGGTAAACCAGCCCCAGCATTTT.

The chain has TRBV7-6 and TRBJ2-6, with unresolved D. The CDR3 is 14 residues long. Germline V lookup: CDR1 SGHVS, CDR2 FNYEAQ. Deletions cut 2 bases from V and 0 bases from J, with 2 bases between. CDR3 protein: CASSLNSGANVLTF. DNA of the CDR3: TGTGCCAGCAGCTTAAACTCTGGGGCCAACGTCCTGACTTTC.

This clone was detected only a few times. The chain combines TRBV27 with TRBJ2-7; D call uncertain. CDR1 is MNHEY, CDR2 SMNVEV, per germline (reference sequence). V was cut by 0 bases and J by 5 bases, with 11 bases left in between. The CDR3 spans 14 residues. CDR3 nucleotide sequence: TGTGCCAGCAGTTTATCGTCCACGACCAACGAGCAGTACTTC. Encoded protein: CASSLSSTTNEQYF.

The chain recombines TRBV7-2 with TRBJ1-3; D gene uncertain. Trimming stripped 5 bases from V and 0 bases from J, with 8 bases between. From germline, CDR1 is SGHTA and CDR2 FQGNSA. The CDR3 totals 14 residues. The CDR3 region has the DNA TGTGCCAGCAGCCAAGACCACTCTGGAAACACCATATATTTT. As protein: CASSQDHSGNTIYF.

This clone has a single count. This chain links TRBV4-1 with TRBJ2-7, with 9 bases identical to TRBD1. Trimming at V came to 0 bases and at J to 3 bases, leaving 12 bases not matched to a gene. This CDR3 spans 18 amino acids. The V gene's germline CDR1 is MGHRA and CDR2 YSYEKL. CDR3 loop: CASSQERFPGQGIYEQYF. The DNA of the CDR3 is TGCGCCAGCAGCCAAGAGAGGTTCCCGGGACAGGGAATCTACGAGCAGTACTTC.

The J gene is TRBJ1-1, the V gene TRBV7-9, with D unresolved. CDR1 SEHNR and CDR2 FQNEAQ come from the germline V gene (reference sequence). CDR3 length equals 14 residues. The germline V and J ends were trimmed by 1 base and 0 bases, with 6 bases remaining between them. CDR3 sequence reads: CASSLEVVNTEAFF. CDR3 DNA sequence: TGTGCCAGCAGCTTAGAGGTGGTGAACACTGAAGCTTTCTTT.

The rearrangement links TRBV25-1 to TRBJ1-2; perhaps TRBD1 as D (5 bases). The CDR3 spans 13 residues. The V gene's germline CDR1 is MGHDK and CDR2 SYGVNS. V was shortened by 6 bases and J by 3 bases, with 11 bases between the two germline ends. This CDR3 reads CASREGGDYGYTF. CDR3 in DNA: TGTGCCAGCAGGGAGGGAGGGGACTATGGCTACACCTTC.

This clone was counted a single time. The V call is TRBV5-4, the J call TRBJ2-3, with TRBD1 matching over 7 bases. Germline loops: CDR1 SGHNT, CDR2 YYREEE (reference sequence). The CDR3 covers 16 residues. V was clipped by 4 bases and J by 5 bases; unmatched bases: 13. CDR3 nucleotide sequence: TGTGCCAGCAGCCCCACGCGGCAGGGGGTAGGAGATACGCAGTATTTT. Translated, it gives CASSPTRQGVGDTQYF.

This clone was recorded a few times. The genes are TRBV27 and TRBJ2-7; TRBD2 matches at 7 bases. The CDR3 loop spans 13 amino acids. CDR1 and CDR2 from the germline V gene are MNHEY and SMNVEV (reference sequence). Trimming removed 4 bases from V and 7 bases from J; junction bases left unmatched: 7. DNA of the CDR3: TGTGCCAGCAGTTCATGGGGGGGTTCTGAGCAGTACTTC. Translation: CASSSWGGSEQYF.

The chain carries TRBV27 and TRBJ2-3; D is uncertain. From germline, CDR1 is MNHEY and CDR2 SMNVEV (reference sequence). The V end lost 2 bases, the J end lost 2 bases, and 8 bases lay between the germline ends. The CDR3 contains 14 residues. The CDR3 sequence: CASSLQGVTDTQYF. In DNA, the CDR3 is TGTGCCAGCAGTTTACAAGGAGTCACAGATACGCAGTATTTT.

In this sample, this clone turned up once. CDR3 residues: CASSQEDSAQSYGYTF. In DNA form, the CDR3 reads TGCGCCAGCAGCCAAGAGGACAGCGCCCAATCGTATGGCTACACCTTC. This sequence joins TRBV4-1 and TRBJ1-2; D is possibly TRBD1 (6 bases). This CDR3 has 16 amino acids. V was pared by 0 bases and J by 5 bases, with 16 bases between. Germline-derived CDR1 and CDR2 are MGHRA and YSYEKL.

The rearrangement joins TRBV6-6 to TRBJ1-5; TRBD1 aligns across 7 bases. The CDR3 runs to 15 residues. V lost 7 bases, J lost 1 base, and 7 bases stayed unmatched. CDR1 and CDR2 from the germline V gene are MNHNY and SVGAGI (reference sequence). The CDR3 reads CASTLGQRSNQPQHF. The CDR3 DNA sequence: TGTGCCAGCACCTTGGGACAGAGGAGCAATCAGCCCCAGCATTTT.

The chain links TRBV5-6 to TRBJ2-7, with no clear D. The CDR3 covers 12 residues. V lost 1 base and J lost 5, with 7 bases in between. The germline V gene has CDR1 SGHDT and CDR2 YYEEEE. The CDR3 reads CASSLYLDEQYF. The CDR3, as DNA: TGTGCCAGCAGCTTGTATCTGGACGAGCAGTACTTC.

This chain connects TRBV9 to TRBJ2-5; D might be TRBD1 (7 bases). This CDR3 spans 16 amino acids. The germline V gene has CDR1 SGDLS and CDR2 YYNGEE. V was shortened by 4 bases and J by 5 bases, with 21 bases between the two germline ends. CDR3 in amino acids: CASSPTQGRRGETQYF. As DNA, the CDR3 is TGTGCCAGCAGCCCTACACAGGGGAGGCGCGGCGAGACCCAGTACTTC. The variable domain in full, with the rest retrieved from reference TRBV9 and TRBJ2-5, is DSGVTQTPKHLITATGQRVTLRCSPRSGDLSVYWYQQSLDQGLQFLIQYYNGEERAKGNILERFSAQQFPDLHSELNLSSLELGDSALYFCASSPTQGRRGETQYFGPGTRLLVL.

The table lists this clone with a few counts. The chain joins TRBV6-5 to TRBJ1-3; the D is unclear. The CDR3 consists of 13 residues. V lost 2 bases and J 5 bases, leaving 7 bases between the germline ends. CDR1 is MNHEY, CDR2 SVGAGI, per germline. The CDR3 spells CASSYGQRNTIYF. The CDR3 DNA is TGTGCCAGCAGTTACGGTCAGAGAAACACCATATATTTT.

The DNA for the CDR3 is TGTGCCAGCAGTGGGACTAGCGGGAGGTTCCAAGAGACCCAGTACTTC. Translating gives CASSGTSGRFQETQYF. V gene TRBV2 combines with J gene TRBJ2-5; 14 positions agree with TRBD2. There are 16 residues in the CDR3. V lost 4 bases and J lost 1; bases outside the gene matches: 2. CDR1 and CDR2 from the germline V gene are SNHLY and FYNNEI.

The J gene is TRBJ2-7, the V gene TRBV25-1; no clear D gene. The V end lost 0 bases, the J end lost 6 bases, and 0 bases lay between the germline ends. The CDR3 runs 10 residues. From germline, CDR1 is MGHDK and CDR2 SYGVNS. The CDR3 DNA follows: TGTGCCAGCAGTGAATACGAGCAGTACTTC. This codes for CASSEYEQYF.

This sequence joins TRBV10-3 and TRBJ1-2, with 8 bases matching TRBD1. Germline V gives CDR1 ENHRY, CDR2 SYGVKD. The CDR3 spans 17 residues. V dropped 7 bases and J dropped 4; count of bases not matched to a gene: 17. The CDR3 DNA reads TGTGCCATCAACCCCGAAGGACAGGGAGGGACGGGCTATGGCTACACCTTC. It encodes CAINPEGQGGTGYGYTF.

V gene TRBV10-1 combines with J gene TRBJ2-7; perhaps TRBD2 as D (6 bases). Germline loops: CDR1 WNHNN, CDR2 SYGVQD (reference sequence). The CDR3 sequence is 13 residues long. The germline V and J ends were trimmed by 4 bases and 7 bases, with 14 bases remaining between them. The CDR3 sequence is CASSVEGLKEQYF. CDR3 nucleotide sequence: TGCGCCAGCAGTGTGGAGGGATTAAAGGAGCAGTACTTC.

CDR3: CASSLTGPPYEQYF. DNA for the CDR3: TGTGCCAGCAGTTTAACAGGACCCCCCTACGAGCAGTACTTC. The chain combines TRBV28 with TRBJ2-7; a weak D match, TRBD1 (5 bases). CDR1 is MDHEN and CDR2 is SYDVKM in the germline V gene. The CDR3 spans 14 residues. V was pared by 2 bases and J by 2 bases, with 10 bases between.

The table lists this clone with a count of one. The rearrangement joins TRBV28 to TRBJ2-3; TRBD2 is a possible D gene (7 bases). Per the germline V gene, CDR1 is MDHEN and CDR2 is SYDVKM. Trimming pared 5 bases from V and 4 bases from J, leaving 19 bases between. This CDR3 has 16 amino acids. This CDR3 is CASSPGFSGGSDTQYF. The CDR3 region has the DNA TGTGCCAGCAGTCCTGGTTTTTCGGGGGGCTCAGATACGCAGTATTTT.

This chain links TRBV6-5 with TRBJ2-7; possibly TRBD2 for D (6 bases). Germline CDR1 is MNHEY and CDR2 is SVGAGI. Between the trimmed V and J ends, which lost 7 bases and 7 bases, there was a span of 11 bases. CDR3 length equals 11 residues. The CDR3 nucleotides are TGTGCCAGCAACACAGGAGGGGAGCAGTACTTC. Encoded protein: CASNTGGEQYF.

V and J are TRBV6-6 and TRBJ2-5, with D uncertain. Germline CDR1 reads MNHNY; CDR2 reads SVGAGI (reference sequence). The germline V and J ends were trimmed by 4 bases and 0 bases, with 9 bases remaining between them. The CDR3 covers 14 residues. The DNA of the CDR3 is TGTGCCAGCAGTTCCGTCCCCAACCAAGAGACCCAGTACTTC. It is translated as CASSSVPNQETQYF.